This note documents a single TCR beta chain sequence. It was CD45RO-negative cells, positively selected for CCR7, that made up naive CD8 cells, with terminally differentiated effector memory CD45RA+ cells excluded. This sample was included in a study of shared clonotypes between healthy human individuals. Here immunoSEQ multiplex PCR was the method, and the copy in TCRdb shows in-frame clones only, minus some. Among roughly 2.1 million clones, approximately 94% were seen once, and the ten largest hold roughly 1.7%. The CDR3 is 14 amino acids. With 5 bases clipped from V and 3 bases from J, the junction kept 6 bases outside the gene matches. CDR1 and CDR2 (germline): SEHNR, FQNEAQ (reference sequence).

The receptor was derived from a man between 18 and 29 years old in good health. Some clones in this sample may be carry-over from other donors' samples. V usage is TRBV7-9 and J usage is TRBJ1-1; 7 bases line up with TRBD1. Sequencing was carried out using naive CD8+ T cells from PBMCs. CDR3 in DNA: TGTGCCAGCAGCCCAAAGACAGGGCACACTGAAGCTTTCTTT. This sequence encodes CASSPKTGHTEAFF.